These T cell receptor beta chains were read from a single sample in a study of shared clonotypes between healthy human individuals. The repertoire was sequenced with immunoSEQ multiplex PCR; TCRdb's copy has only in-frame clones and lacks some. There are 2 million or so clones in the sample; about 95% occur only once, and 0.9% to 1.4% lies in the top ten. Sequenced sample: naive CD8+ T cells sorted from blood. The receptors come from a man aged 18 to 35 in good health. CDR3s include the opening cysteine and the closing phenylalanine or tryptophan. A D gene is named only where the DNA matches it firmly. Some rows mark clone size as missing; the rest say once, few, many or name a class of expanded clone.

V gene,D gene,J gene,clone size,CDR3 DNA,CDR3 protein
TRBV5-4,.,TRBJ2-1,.,TGTGCCAGCAGCGACCGCGTTTGGACAAACTACAATGAGCAGTTCTTC,CASSDRVWTNYNEQFF
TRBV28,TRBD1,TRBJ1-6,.,TGTGCCAGCAGTAACCCGGGACAGGCTTATAATTCACCCCTCCACTTT,CASSNPGQAYNSPLHF
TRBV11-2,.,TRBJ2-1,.,TGTGCCAGCAGCTTAGCTTGGGGGGCTATGGATGAGCAGTTCTTC,CASSLAWGAMDEQFF
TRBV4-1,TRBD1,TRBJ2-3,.,TGCGCCAGCAGCCAAGATCCTTTGGGGACAGACTACACAGATACGCAGTATTTT,CASSQDPLGTDYTDTQYF
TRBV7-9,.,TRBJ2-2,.,TGTGCCAGCAGACCCTCGGGATTAGCAGCAGGGGAGCTGTTTTTT,CASRPSGLAAGELFF
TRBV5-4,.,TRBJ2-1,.,TGTGCCAGCAGCTTGGGGACAAACTCCTACAATGAGCAGTTCTTC,CASSLGTNSYNEQFF
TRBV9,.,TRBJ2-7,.,TGTGCCAGCAGCGTAGCTTTACAGGGCAACTACGAGCAGTACTTC,CASSVALQGNYEQYF
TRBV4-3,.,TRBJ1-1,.,TGCGCCAGCAGCGCTTATATTGGGGTTGACACTGAAGCTTTCTTT,CASSAYIGVDTEAFF
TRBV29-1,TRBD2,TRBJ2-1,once,TGCAGCGCGCCGACTAGCGGGCGGAATGAGCAGTTCTTC,CSAPTSGRNEQFF
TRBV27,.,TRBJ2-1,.,TGTGCCAGCCAAGGGGTGAGCTCCTACAATGAGCAGTTCTTC,CASQGVSSYNEQFF
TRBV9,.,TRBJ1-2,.,TGTGCCAGCAGCGGGAGGGAGGGGTCGTATGGCTACACCTTC,CASSGREGSYGYTF
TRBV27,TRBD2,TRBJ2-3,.,TGTGCCACCGGACTAGCGGACACAGATACGCAGTATTTT,CATGLADTDTQYF
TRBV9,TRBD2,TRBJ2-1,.,TGTGCCAGCAGCGTACCCGGGAGCACTAGCGGGAGGGGTGAGCAGTTCTTC,CASSVPGSTSGRGEQFF
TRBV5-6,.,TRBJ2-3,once,TGTGCCAGCAGCTTGGATGTGGGTATTAGTACAGATACGCAGTATTTT,CASSLDVGISTDTQYF
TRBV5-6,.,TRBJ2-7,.,TGTGCCAGCAGCTTAAGTGGACGCTCCTACGAGCAGTACTTC,CASSLSGRSYEQYF
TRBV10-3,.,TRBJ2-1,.,TGTGCCATCAGTGAGTCGACCTTTAGGGACGAGCAGTTCTTC,CAISESTFRDEQFF
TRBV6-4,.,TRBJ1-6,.,TGTGCCAGCAGGAGGGGGTACGAGAATTCACCCCTCCACTTT,CASRRGYENSPLHF
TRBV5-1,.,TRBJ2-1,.,TGCGCCAGCAGCTTGCCCCGGGGCGATGAGCAGTTCTTC,CASSLPRGDEQFF
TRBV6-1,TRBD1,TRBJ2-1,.,TGTGCCAGCAGACAGGGGTACAATGAGCAGTTCTTC,CASRQGYNEQFF
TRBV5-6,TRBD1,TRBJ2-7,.,TGTGCCAGCAGCCAGGGACAGGTATACGAGCAGTACTTC,CASSQGQVYEQYF
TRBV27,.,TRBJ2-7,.,TGTGCCAGCAGTCCCTCTACAGGAGTCCTCCCGTACGAGCGGTACTTC,CASSPSTGVLPYERYF
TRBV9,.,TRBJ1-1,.,TGTGCCAGCAGCCCTAGTGAGGGAATCATGAACACTGAAGCTTTCTTT,CASSPSEGIMNTEAFF
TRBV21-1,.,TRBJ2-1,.,TGTGCCCGGCGGGGGGGTAAGGGTAATGAGCAGTTCTTC,CARRGGKGNEQFF
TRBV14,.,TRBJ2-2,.,TGTGCCAGCAGCGTTCTTTTGGGCTTGAACACCGGGGAGCTGTTTTTT,CASSVLLGLNTGELFF
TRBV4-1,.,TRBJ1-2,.,TGCGCCAGCAGCCAAGATGGGACCGGAGGGGGCTATGGCTACACCTTC,CASSQDGTGGGYGYTF
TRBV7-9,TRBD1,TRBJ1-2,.,TGTGCCAGCAGCGACTCGACAGGGGGCGAGTGGAACTATGGCTACACCTTC,CASSDSTGGEWNYGYTF
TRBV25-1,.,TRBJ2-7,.,TGTGCCAGCAGTGGACTTTCCTACGAGCAGTACTTC,CASSGLSYEQYF
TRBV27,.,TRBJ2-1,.,TGTGCCAGCAGTTTTCTATGGGACGGGAACAATGAGCAGTTCTTC,CASSFLWDGNNEQFF
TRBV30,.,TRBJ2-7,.,TGTGCCTGGAGAACGTCAACCTCGGACGGACAGACCTACGAGCAGTACTTC,CAWRTSTSDGQTYEQYF
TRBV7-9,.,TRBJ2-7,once,TGTGCCAGCAGCCAAACAGGAACTAGGGGTGACGAGCAGTACTTC,CASSQTGTRGDEQYF
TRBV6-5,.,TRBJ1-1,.,TGTGCCAGCAGTTACGGGGAGGGAGACTTTAACACTGAAGCTTTCTTT,CASSYGEGDFNTEAFF
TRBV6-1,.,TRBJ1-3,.,TGTGCCAGCATAGGGAACGGAAACACCATATATTTT,CASIGNGNTIYF
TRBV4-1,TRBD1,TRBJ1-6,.,TGCGCCAGCAGCCAAGATTCCGGGACAGGGTATTTGTCCCTCCACTTT,CASSQDSGTGYLSLHF
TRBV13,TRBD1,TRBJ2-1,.,TGTGCCAGCAGCCCCATGGACAGGGTTGCTGAGCAGTTCTTC,CASSPMDRVAEQFF
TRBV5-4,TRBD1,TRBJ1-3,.,TGTGCCAGCAGTCCCGGGACAGGCGGATCTGGAAACACCATATATTTT,CASSPGTGGSGNTIYF
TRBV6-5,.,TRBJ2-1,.,TGTGCCAGCAGTTACTCATCGAGCTCCTACAATGAGCAGTTCTTC,CASSYSSSSYNEQFF
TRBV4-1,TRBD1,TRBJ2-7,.,TGCGCCAGCAGCCTAAGACAGGGGGGAGGGTACGAGCAGTACTTC,CASSLRQGGGYEQYF
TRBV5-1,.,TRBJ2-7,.,TGCGCCAGCAGCTTAAACCCCGTGGCCTACGAGCAGTACTTC,CASSLNPVAYEQYF
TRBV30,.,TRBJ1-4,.,TGTGCCTGGAGTGTTGGCCGGGACCTCAATGAAAAACTGTTTTTT,CAWSVGRDLNEKLFF
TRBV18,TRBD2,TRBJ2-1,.,TGTGCCAGCTCATTGCCGGGACTAGCTGTTGAGCAGTTCTTC,CASSLPGLAVEQFF
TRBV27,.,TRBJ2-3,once,TGTGCCAGCAGTTTAATACTCGGCCTCGGCACAGATACGCAGTATTTT,CASSLILGLGTDTQYF